This TCR beta chain stems from a study of T cell responses to AZD1222 COVID-19 vaccine (dated by TCRdb to about 2021). Some background on the complete study: A total of just over 230 trial participants underwent TCR sequencing, of whom 207 had received two doses of AZD1222 and roughly 26 had received two doses of the MenACWY control vaccine. Trial participants were enrolled into age subgroups of 18-55, 56-69 and 70-plus years, which contained 148, 28 and 57 TCR-sequenced participants, respectively.

About this clone itself: No antigen is known for it. The sample holds no much larger clone one base away, and base qualities are not on file.

Read against the paper, the sample's time point label means: about 28 days (+/-7) after the second vaccine dose. AZD1222 recipients with second doses at about 4 weeks or about 12 weeks were pooled, because spike-specific TCR depth and breadth did not differ between schedules. Samples from vaccinated people were obtained from the UK trials COV001 and COV002, which included a single-blind randomized controlled phase 2/3 trial of AZD1222 (ChAdOx1 nCoV-19) in healthy adults. Trial participant PBMC samples were collected at day 0 and day 28 after the second dose for TCRbeta chain sequencing. The germline V gene sets CDR1 to SGHRS and CDR2 to YFSETQ. The cysteine opens and the phenylalanine closes a CDR3 of 16 amino acids. The sequence is cut down to CDR3 DNA, 48 bases in frame from base 1. At the junction V is shortened by 2 bases and J by 5 bases; bases outside the gene matches: 5. The CDR3 regions of human TCRbeta chains were analyzed by immunosequencing. Turning to the authors' computational methods: Repertoire TCRs were checked for matches against a reference library of SARS-CoV-2-specific TCRs that had been generated using the MIRA antigen-specificity platform. Breadth was defined as the fraction of unique TCRs that were SARS-CoV-2-associated, and depth was defined as the fraction of total T cells that were SARS-CoV-2-associated. Using the MIRA data, every spike-specific TCR was mapped to the spike region that the TCR reacted to and assigned to either a CD4 or a CD8 class. Log10-transformed breadth and depth values were compared by one-way ANOVA with Sidak's multiple comparisons tests. The table comes from immuneACCESS by way of TCRdb, which keeps in-frame sequences with V and J called. Part of the clones is missing from these tables; in studies checked, under half for an unresolved V gene and the rest for unknown reasons. D and trimming come from the DNA, and the V and J calls and clone size come from that table. The sample profile shows 150,000 to 200,000 clones; more than 85% of them were found once. The ten largest account for over 1.5% of the sample.

Here is what the overall study found, with its caveats: The vaccine-associated CD4 TCRs covered the entire spike protein, and the dominant responses fell in regions 160-218 and 743-854. Because no day 14 peak-response samples were available, the repertoires could be characterized only after the peak T cell response. After two AZD1222 doses, spike-specific TCR breadth and depth were significantly higher than at day 0 and than in MenACWY recipients. Participants were mostly white British, with more females than males. The authors suggested clonal diversity may have been underestimated. The 56-69-year group was small, and its depth increase did not reach significance, likely because of low power. Epitopes outside the regions mutated in the B.1.351 and B.1.1.7 variants were reportedly recognized by nearly half of the unique spike-specific TCRs. Only six AZD1222 recipients were SARS-CoV-2 seropositive at baseline, limiting conclusions about previously exposed vaccinees.

This clonotype originated in an adult who received the AZD1222 COVID-19 vaccine. This sample comprised peripheral blood, obtained 28 days after the second AZD1222 dose. The chain links TRBV5-1 with TRBJ2-1; 12 junctional bases match TRBD2. The sequence in DNA is TGCGCCAGCAGCTTCTCCCTAGCGGGAGGGAACAATGAGCAGTTCTTC. Its protein is CASSFSLAGGNNEQFF.